The clone carrying this TCR beta chain has ten or more counts. The data were obtained in a study of T cells after yellow fever vaccination. Background on the study: CD3, CD45RA, CCR7 and CD95 sorting yielded EM, EMRA, CM and Tscm memory subsets. Fractions low in cell number were prepared with SMART-Seq v4 Ultra Low Input. Study conclusions and caveats: The presence of abundant clonotypes contaminating from the bulk population was possible in FACS-sorted repertoires.

It was through 5'RACE template switching that TCR cDNA was made, with a universal primer site and UMIs added. TCRdb independently ran MiXCR on the 5' RACE reads; one entry per CDR3 protein. The table has over 10,000 distinct CDR3 sequences, under 5.5% seen once. CDR1 is MNHNS, CDR2 SASEGT, per germline. V shed 6 bases and J shed 2 bases, with 11 bases lying between them. The CDR3 extends over 13 amino acids. The sequence derives from a man aged 30 to 39 who received the YFV17D yellow fever vaccine. The chain couples TRBV6-1 to TRBJ2-7; no definite D call. The sequencing used PBMCs, either bulk or a sorted T-cell subset (CD4+, CD8+, memory, or dextramer-sorted; not recorded which), collected 45 days after the yellow fever booster vaccination. Here the CDR3 DNA reads TGTGCCAGCAGGGGAAGCGCCCCCTACGAGCAGTACTTC. It codes for CASRGSAPYEQYF.